A single sample gave rise to the 16 T cell receptor beta chains below, sequenced in a study of glioma-infiltrating T cells. Amplification of TCR alpha and beta CDR3 regions from RNA used iRepertoire nested multiplex PCR. TCRdb re-called the multiplex PCR reads with MiXCR, one entry per CDR3 protein. There are about 99,000 distinct CDR3 sequences in the sample; less than 30% occur only once, and 40% to 45% lies in the top ten. Sequenced material: glioma tissue, nonneoplastic brain tissue, or PBMCs (not recorded which). These receptors were taken from a human donor with low-grade glioma or glioblastoma, undergoing nonglioma brain surgery, or in good health (not recorded which).

This clonotype appeared many times. The genes are TRBV20-1 and TRBJ2-3; TRBD2 is a possible D gene (7 bases). This CDR3 spans 16 amino acids. Germline V lookup: CDR1 DFQATT, CDR2 SNEGSKA (reference sequence). The V and J ends lost 2 bases and 7 bases respectively, with 22 bases between them. The CDR3 nucleotides read TGCAGTGCTAGATCCCTAGCTGGGGGGGGGCGAAATACGCAGTATTTT. It codes for CSARSLAGGGRNTQYF.

The chain uses TRBV19 and TRBJ1-5, with TRBD1 matching 8 bases. This CDR3 spans 15 amino acids. Germline lookup yields CDR1 LNHDA and CDR2 SQIVND (reference sequence). With 3 bases clipped from V and 4 bases from J, the junction kept 5 bases outside the gene matches. CDR3 DNA sequence: TGTGCCAGTAGTATGGGGACAGGCAGAAATCAGCCCCAGCATTTT. Protein sequence: CASSMGTGRNQPQHF. The full variable domain, its missing parts supplied by reference TRBV19 and TRBJ1-5, is DGGITQSPKYLFRKEGQNVTLSCEQNLNHDAMYWYRQDPGQGLRLIYYSQIVNDFQKGDIAEGYSVSREKKESFPLTVTSAQKNPTAFYLCASSMGTGRNQPQHFGDGTRLSIL.

Comments on this clonotype: A clone one base away is much larger, so this may be a read error. The chain couples TRBV28 to TRBJ2-3; tentative D call: TRBD1 (5 bases). Germline CDR1 and CDR2: MDHEN and SYDVKM. Trimming took off 6 bases at V and 4 bases at J, with 8 bases between the two ends. The CDR3 contains 12 residues. The CDR3 protein is CASSWGADTQYF. For the CDR3, the DNA is TGTGCCAGCAGCTGGGGCGCAGATACGCAGTATTTT.

This clonotype was seen at least ten times. The gene calls are TRBV3-1 and TRBJ1-1; a weak D match, TRBD1 (6 bases). The CDR3 has 14 amino acids. In germline, CDR1 is LGHDT, CDR2 YNNKEL (reference sequence). Trimming removed 1 base at V and 4 bases at J, with 10 bases between. CDR3 sequence (DNA): TGTGCCAGCAGCCAAGCAGGGGATGGCACTGAAGCTTTCTTT. This sequence encodes CASSQAGDGTEAFF.

As to this clonotype: This sequence may be a read error, since a much larger clone differs from it by one base. V is TRBV19 and J is TRBJ1-5; a weak D match, TRBD1 (5 bases). Germline CDR1 is LNHDA and CDR2 is SQIVND (reference sequence). Trimming left V 8 bases short and J 11 bases short, with 28 bases between. This CDR3 has 16 residues. In DNA form, the CDR3 reads TGTGCCAGTCTCGGGACCGCGAGCCGGGGTAGCCGGTCCCAGCATTTT. Its protein product is CASLGTASRGSRSQHF.

This clonotype was observed many times. This rearrangement joins TRBV6-1 to TRBJ2-4; 7 nucleotides align to TRBD1. The germline gives CDR1 MNHNS, CDR2 SASEGT. The CDR3 is 15 amino acids. V dropped 6 bases and J dropped 0; count of bases not matched to a gene: 5. The CDR3 sequence is CASSPTGIAKNIQYF. The CDR3 nucleotides read TGTGCCAGCAGCCCGACAGGGATAGCCAAAAACATTCAGTACTTC.

This clonotype was counted ten times or more. J is TRBJ1-1 and V is TRBV6-6; perhaps TRBD1 as D (6 bases). Trimming stripped 2 bases from V and 4 bases from J, with 14 bases between. CDR1 is MNHNY and CDR2 is SVGAGI in the germline V gene (reference sequence). This CDR3 is 15 amino acids long. The CDR3 protein is CASSYRGAGGTEAFF. CDR3 DNA: TGTGCCAGCAGTTACAGGGGGGCCGGGGGCACTGAAGCTTTCTTT.

This clonotype was seen repeatedly, ten times or more. The chain joins TRBV20-1 to TRBJ1-5; a possible D gene is TRBD1 (5 bases). The CDR3 has 15 residues. Germline V gives CDR1 DFQATT, CDR2 SNEGSKA (reference sequence). Trimming stripped 5 bases from V and 2 bases from J, with 16 bases between. This CDR3 reads CSAGQSGIGNQPQHF. The CDR3 coding sequence is TGCAGTGCTGGACAATCCGGCATCGGCAATCAGCCCCAGCATTTT.

The chain has TRBV7-3 and TRBJ2-1, with unresolved D. The CDR3 totals 14 residues. The V gene's germline CDR1 is SGHTA and CDR2 FQGTGA. Trimming pared 2 bases from V and 8 bases from J, leaving 13 bases between. The CDR3 protein is CASSLRGVTDEQFF. The CDR3 coding sequence is TGTGCCAGCAGCTTACGTGGGGTTACTGATGAGCAGTTCTTC.

This clonotype came up many times. This chain's CDR3 is CATSGGQGSWQETQYF. Written as DNA, the CDR3 is TGTGCCACCAGTGGCGGACAGGGAAGCTGGCAAGAGACCCAGTACTTC. The chain recombines TRBV24-1 with TRBJ2-5, with 8 bases identical to TRBD1. J was trimmed by 2 bases and V by 5 bases; bases with no gene match: 9. The CDR3 contains 16 residues. Germline V CDR1 and CDR2: KGHDR, SFDVKD.

A word on this clonotype: A much larger clone is a single base away; this may be a read error. J is TRBJ2-3 and V is TRBV5-1, with 11 bases that match TRBD2. Germline V gene data show CDR1 as SGHRS and CDR2 as YFSETQ. The CDR3 has 15 amino acids. The V gene end was trimmed by 3 bases and the J gene end by 9 bases; junction bases not matched to a gene: 9. This CDR3 is CASSSGLADYATQYF. CDR3 coding DNA: TGCGCCAGCAGCTCGGGACTAGCGGATTACGCCACGCAGTATTTT.

The rearrangement uses TRBV27 and TRBJ1-1; possible D gene TRBD1, 6 bases. Trimming shortened V by 8 bases and J by 11 bases, and 21 bases separated the two germline ends. CDR1 is MNHEY and CDR2 is SMNVEV in the germline V gene (reference sequence). CDR3 length: 13 amino acids. As DNA, the CDR3 is TGTGCCAGCTCCTGGGGGGTGCAGGGGAGCGCTTTCTTT. Protein sequence: CASSWGVQGSAFF.

The chain carries TRBV12-3 or TRBV12-4 and TRBJ2-5; D gene unclear. The CDR3 is 13 amino acids. Trimming pared 6 bases from V and 2 bases from J, leaving 10 bases between. In DNA form, the CDR3 reads TGTGCCAGCAGGGAACAGATTCAAGAGACCCAGTACTTC. Translating it yields CASREQIQETQYF.

This clonotype has ten or more counts. V is TRBV7-9 and J is TRBJ2-3; 9 bases map to TRBD1. V gave up 7 bases and J gave up 2 bases; unmatched junction bases: 7. This CDR3 is 15 amino acids long. CDR1 and CDR2 (germline): SEHNR, FQNEAQ (reference sequence). The CDR3 sequence: CASIWTGAITDTQYF. In DNA, the CDR3 is TGTGCCAGCATCTGGACAGGGGCTATCACAGATACGCAGTATTTT. The whole variable domain, filled in from reference TRBV7-9 and TRBJ2-3, reads DTGVSQNPRHKITKRGQNVTFRCDPISEHNRLYWYRQTLGQGPEFLTYFQNEAQLEKSRLLSDRFSAERPKGSFSTLEIQRTEQGDSAMYLCASIWTGAITDTQYFGPGTRLTVL.

There are many counts of this clonotype. This rearrangement joins TRBV14 to TRBJ1-4; D possibly corresponds to TRBD1 (6 bases). Trimming pared 0 bases from V and 7 bases from J, leaving 12 bases between. Germline CDR1 and CDR2: SGHDN and FVKESK. This CDR3 comprises 15 residues. The CDR3 reads CASSQDNRASEKLFF. The CDR3 DNA reads TGTGCCAGCAGCCAAGACAACAGGGCGAGTGAAAAACTGTTTTTT.

The V gene is TRBV28, the J gene TRBJ1-2, with 7 bases lining up with TRBD1. The CDR3 sequence is 16 residues long. Germline V lookup: CDR1 MDHEN, CDR2 SYDVKM. The trim removed 6 bases at V and 12 bases at J, leaving 22 bases unmatched. The chain's CDR3 is CASRTPTGPIVGGHTF. The CDR3 DNA is TGTGCCAGCAGGACTCCGACAGGGCCCATAGTGGGAGGCCACACCTTC.